A selection of T cell receptor beta chains follows, all from one sample in a study of shared clonotypes between healthy human individuals. Method: immunoSEQ multiplex PCR; TCRdb's copy keeps in-frame clones and lacks some. The sample consists of a few million clones, 90% to 95% of them appearing once. The sequenced material came from naive CD4+ T cells sorted from blood. These receptors all stem from a man younger than 35 in good health. Each CDR3 is given with its conserved first and last residue.

>TRBJ2-7|TRBV27|16
CASSFRTGTKTYEQYF
>TRBJ1-1|TRBV28|15
CASSFPAGGETEAFF
>TRBJ1-6|TRBV6-5|13
CASKKEYNSPLHF
>TRBJ2-2|TRBV7-6|11
CASSLVGELFF
>TRBJ1-4|TRBV2|14
CASSETAINEKLFF
>TRBJ2-1|TRBV10-1|15
CASSESVGPYNEQFF
>TRBJ2-1|TRBV6-1|15
CASSANLLLATEQFF
>TRBJ1-1|TRBV2|13
CASRVGLNTEAFF
>TRBJ2-7|TRBV6-5|15
CASSSATGVSYEQYF
>TRBJ2-7|TRBV7-2|14
CASSSGQGSYEQYF
>TRBJ2-7|TRBV6-5|15
CASRKRGQGAYEQYF
>TRBJ1-2|TRBV2|12
CASSARTYGYTF
>TRBJ2-1|TRBV19|17
CASRKPLAGGLGDEQFF
>TRBJ1-2|TRBV28|14
CASSFINRNYGYTF
>TRBJ1-2|TRBV5-1|18
CASSLGQETPPTRYGYTF
>TRBJ2-1|TRBV5-1|18
CASSLSGGSGRTYNEQFF
>TRBJ2-5|TRBV2|13
CASSRGARETQYF
>TRBJ1-2|TRBV5-1|15
CASSLLETGPYGYTF
>TRBJ1-6|TRBV30|12
CAWREGGSPLHF
>TRBJ1-2|TRBV28|16
CASSLKGQRAFYGYTF
>TRBJ1-5|TRBV5-1|15
CASSLDGGGDQPQHF
>TRBJ1-6|TRBV19|16
CASSTGPNSYNSPLHF
>TRBJ2-3|TRBV27|14
CASSTDRRTDTQYF
>TRBJ2-7|TRBV6-6|15
CASSYLAGDDYEQYF
>TRBJ1-6|TRBV27|16
CASSREGQYLRSPLHF
>TRBJ2-5|TRBV28|16
CASSTLQGAIWETQYF
>TRBJ2-6|TRBV5-1|23
CASSLSGSLGQGARSSGANVLTF
>TRBJ2-1|TRBV6-5|12
CAGAGAYNEQFF
>TRBJ1-2|TRBV6-1|11
CASMRLYGYTF
>TRBJ2-7|TRBV5-4|16
CASSGHRDFHSYEQYF
>TRBJ2-5|TRBV6-5|14
CASSSTSGGKTQYF
>TRBJ2-1|TRBV19|14
CASRDRNSRGEQFF
>TRBJ2-2|TRBV19|14
CASTVTTNTGELFF
>TRBJ2-7|TRBV9|13
CASSVAILGEQYF
>TRBJ2-7|TRBV6-5|14
CASSYSTGPYEQYF
>TRBJ1-2|TRBV18|14
CASSPNRGREGYTF
>TRBJ1-5|TRBV2|15
CASSESGVSNQPQHF
>TRBJ2-2|TRBV7-9|11
CASSLRDMLFF
>TRBJ2-5|TRBV6-1|13
CASRITGEETQYF
>TRBJ2-7|TRBV28|15
CASAYPGTGGYEQYF
>TRBJ2-2|TRBV18|15
CASSGMGQNTGELFF
>TRBJ1-1|TRBV30|12
CAWSVAGGEAFF
>TRBJ1-5|TRBV18|15
CASSPGPVGNQPQHF
>TRBJ1-1|TRBV10-1|16
CASSESDIDRNTEAFF
>TRBJ1-6|TRBV10-3|16
CAISDSYLGDNSPLHF
>TRBJ1-4|TRBV19|11
CASSTSEKLFF
>TRBJ2-5|TRBV7-8|15
CASSLVGQKTETQYF
>TRBJ1-2|TRBV10-2|12
CASSRDSYGYTF
>TRBJ2-7|TRBV19|14
CASSQREGSYEQYF
>TRBJ2-1|TRBV6-1|13
CASSPGGSREQFF
>TRBJ2-1|TRBV6-1|15
CASSLAGTGYNEQFF